Listed below are T cell receptor beta chains from one sample, sequenced in a study of OX40 agonist ivuxolimab in advanced cancers. TCRdb's table, derived via immunoSEQ multiplex PCR, lists solely in-frame clones and lacks some. Of about 93,000 clones listed, about 91% were seen once; the top ten hold around 0.54%. The source was CD4+ or CD8+ T cells sorted from blood, collected in a trial of the OX40 agonist ivuxolimab. All receptors derive from an adult with an advanced solid tumor such as melanoma, head and neck, liver or kidney cancer. The CDR3 runs from the conserved cysteine through the conserved F or W. The D gene is left open where the match is weak.

v_call	cdr3_length	d_call	cdr3_aa
TRBV5-8	14	NA	CASSSDWRNQPQHF
TRBV7-3	12	NA	CASSGDGVRAFF
TRBV19	16	NA	CASSIGGDGGANVLTF
TRBV6-4	17	NA	CASSDSGGDRESYEQYF
TRBV6-5	14	NA	CAVSQQHFNQPQHF
TRBV6-5	15	NA	CASSYSGTSRTEAFF
TRBV5-4	16	NA	CASSSGLATPQETQYF
TRBV4-1	15	TRBD1	CASSQLTGSGYGYTF
TRBV11-2	13	TRBD1	CASSPSRTGQAFF
TRBV19	15	TRBD1	CASSPGTGKQPEQYF
TRBV11-3	13	NA	CASSFGQRNEQFF
TRBV5-4	16	TRBD2	CASSSGLAGGKNEQFF
TRBV29-1	10	NA	CSAMNTEAFF
TRBV6-5	14	NA	CASGKRDLNTEAFF
TRBV2	11	NA	CASSLGREQFF
TRBV19	13	NA	CASSQQGNTEAFF
TRBV15	12	NA	CATNSPFNTQYF
TRBV27	14	NA	CASSLMSWGNEQFF
TRBV6-6	14	NA	CASSLGQAVQKQYF
TRBV6-5	12	NA	CASSVNRAGYTF
TRBV19	17	TRBD2	CASSRGASGSSTDTQYF
TRBV30	13	NA	CAHNMGGKETQYF
TRBV5-1	14	NA	CASKLQGGNTEAFF
TRBV10-3	14	NA	CAISAGEWDNEQFF
TRBV21-1	13	NA	CASSPREISEQYF
TRBV4-1	15	NA	CASSQADSRGGELFF
TRBV27	20	TRBD2	CASSLGPTGLAGGKTYEQYF
TRBV7-2	16	TRBD2	CASSLTGGGAQETQYF
TRBV30	12	NA	CAWSASRQEQFF
TRBV7-6	13	TRBD1	CASRLTGPYEQYF
TRBV5-1	15	NA	CASSLETDSPNRQYF
TRBV30	13	NA	CAWSNGQNEKLFF
TRBV29-1	13	NA	CSVASPSTDTQYF
TRBV7-9	15	NA	CASSFEGNSGNTIYF
TRBV29-1	13	TRBD1	CSVQGQTYNEQFF
TRBV2	15	TRBD2	CASSSSGNSYNEQFF
TRBV23-1	16	NA	CATPVGRHSTNEKLFF
TRBV5-8	13	NA	CASILAPNTEAFF
TRBV10-1	17	NA	CASSEQRAGADTGELFF
TRBV9	13	TRBD1	CASSGQGAAEAFF
TRBV5-8	13	NA	CASSWEPGEKLFF
TRBV21-1	20	NA	CASSKKVLTGEKLGNQPQHF
TRBV18	15	TRBD1	CASSPGQGEPYEQYF
TRBV4-1	14	NA	CASSPGDRGGELFF
TRBV6-5	16	TRBD2	CASSYRTSGGADEQFF
TRBV5-1	14	TRBD1	CASSPGTATYEQYF
TRBV18	14	NA	CASSPVDRNNEQFF
TRBV18	15	NA	CASSPEGGSSYEQYF
TRBV7-9	17	TRBD1	CASSLDRGLKGDYGYTF
TRBV6-6	12	NA	CASSFRVTEAFF
TRBV10-3	15	TRBD1	CATARQGESDTEAFF
TRBV5-1	16	TRBD2	CASSLGLAVFTDTQYF
TRBV7-2	14	NA	CASSLGGRGGELFF
TRBV6-1	13	NA	CASSRTTTETQYF